The T cell receptor beta chain under discussion was sequenced for a study of cytomegalovirus exposure and HLA in healthy donors. Use of 60 Vbeta and 13 Jbeta primers characterized the PCR. Profiling relied on immunoSEQ multiplex PCR, and the TCRdb table lists in-frame clones only, not all of them. The sample lists under 150,000 clones, roughly 70% occurring once. The CDR3 consists of 11 residues. CDR1 and CDR2 (germline): MDHEN, SYDVKM. Trimming removed 7 bases from V and 7 bases from J, with 7 bases in between. With respect to this clone: Its antigen is currently unknown.

The study, taken as a whole, reports: In an earlier analysis, most TCR beta V segments were productive about 87% or about 30% of the time. Accurate prediction of most subjects' HLA-A and HLA-B alleles from TCR beta sequences was reported.

V gene TRBV28 combines with J gene TRBJ1-4; the D gene is possibly TRBD1 (5 bases). This sequence was found in a man in his late teens or twenties in good health and CMV-seropositive. Sequenced input: PBMCs. The CDR3 coding sequence is TGTGCCAGCACCCAGGGTGAAAAACTGTTTTTT. It is translated as CASTQGEKLFF.